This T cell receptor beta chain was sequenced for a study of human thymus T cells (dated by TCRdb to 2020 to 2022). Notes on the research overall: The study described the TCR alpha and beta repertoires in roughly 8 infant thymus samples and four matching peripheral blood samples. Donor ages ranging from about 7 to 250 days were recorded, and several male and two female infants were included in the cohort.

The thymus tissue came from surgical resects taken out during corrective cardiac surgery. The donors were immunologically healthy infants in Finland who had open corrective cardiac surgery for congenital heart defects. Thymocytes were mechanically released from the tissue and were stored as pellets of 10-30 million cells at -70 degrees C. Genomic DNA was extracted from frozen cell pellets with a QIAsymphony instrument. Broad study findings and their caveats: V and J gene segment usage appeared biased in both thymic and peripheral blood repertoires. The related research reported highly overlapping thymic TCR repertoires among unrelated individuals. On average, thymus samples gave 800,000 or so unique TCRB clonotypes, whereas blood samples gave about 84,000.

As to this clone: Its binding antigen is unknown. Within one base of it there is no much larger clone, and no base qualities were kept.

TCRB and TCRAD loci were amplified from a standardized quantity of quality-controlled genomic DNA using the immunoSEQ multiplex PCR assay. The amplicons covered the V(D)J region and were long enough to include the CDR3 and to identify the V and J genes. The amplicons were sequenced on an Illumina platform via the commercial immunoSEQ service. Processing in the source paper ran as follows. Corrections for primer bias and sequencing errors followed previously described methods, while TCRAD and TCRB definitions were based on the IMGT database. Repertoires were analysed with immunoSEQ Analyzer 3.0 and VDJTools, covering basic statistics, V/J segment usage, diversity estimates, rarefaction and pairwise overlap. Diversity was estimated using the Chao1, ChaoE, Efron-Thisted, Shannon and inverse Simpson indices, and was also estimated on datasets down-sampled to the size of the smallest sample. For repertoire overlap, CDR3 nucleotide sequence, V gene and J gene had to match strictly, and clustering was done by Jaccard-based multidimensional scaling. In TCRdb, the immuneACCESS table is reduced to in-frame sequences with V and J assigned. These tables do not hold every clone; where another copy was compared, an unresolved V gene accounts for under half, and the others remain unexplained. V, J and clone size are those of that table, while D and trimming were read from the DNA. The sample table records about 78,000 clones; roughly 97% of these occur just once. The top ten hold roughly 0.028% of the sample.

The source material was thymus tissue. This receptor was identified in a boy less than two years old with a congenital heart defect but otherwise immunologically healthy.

The CDR3 region has the sequence CAWSVLLAAQTEAFF. The nucleotides read TGTGCCTGGAGTGTACTCCTGGCAGCCCAGACTGAAGCTTTCTTT. The receptor chain draws on TRBV30 and TRBJ1-1; the D gene cannot be named for sure. V loses 0 bases of germline sequence and J loses 5 bases, and the interval between the two ends is 16 bases. CDR1 and CDR2 are drawn from the germline V gene (reference sequence): GTSNPN, SVGIG. The CDR3 has 15 amino acids, counting the end cysteine and phenylalanine. Only the CDR3 part of the read is kept: 45 bases, read in frame from the first base.